The 21 T cell receptor beta chains given below trace back to one sample, sequenced in a study of blood T cells in healthy people across ages. Alongside a J-beta primer mix, a sample-barcoded 5' primer served in a second PCR lasting roughly 7 to 12 cycles. TCRdb re-analysed the 5' RACE reads in MiXCR, keeping a single row per CDR3 protein. The sample lists 550,000 to 650,000 distinct CDR3 sequences; roughly 31% were seen once. Sample: blood. The origin of the receptors is a woman older than 75 in good health.

In this sample, this clonotype turned up a few times. The chain has TRBV5-1 and TRBJ2-7; 10 bases agree with TRBD1. Germline V gene data show CDR1 as SGHRS and CDR2 as YFSETQ. J lost 7 bases, V lost 2 bases, and 9 bases had no gene match. The CDR3 loop spans 15 amino acids. CDR3 DNA sequence: TGCGCCAGCAGCTTATCGGGACAGGGGTTCAATGAGCAGTACTTC. It codes for CASSLSGQGFNEQYF.

The rearrangement uses TRBV6-1 and TRBJ2-4; the D is unclear. The end of the DNA is better explained by TRBJ2-7, so the J call may be wrong. The germline V gene encodes CDR1 MNHNS and CDR2 SASEGT. This CDR3 is 12 amino acids long. As DNA, the CDR3 is TGTGCCAGCAGTGGATCTGGATACGAGCAGTACTTC. The encoded protein is CASSGSGYEQYF.

V gene TRBV7-2 combines with J gene TRBJ2-2; D gene uncertain. V lost 8 bases and J 0 bases, leaving 10 bases between the germline ends. Germline CDR1 and CDR2: SGHTA and FQGNSA. CDR3 length: 14 amino acids. CDR3 amino acids: CASGQFANTGELFF. The CDR3 nucleotides are TGTGCCAGCGGGCAGTTCGCGAACACCGGGGAGCTGTTTTTT.

Many counts were recorded for this clonotype. V is TRBV4-2 and J is TRBJ2-3; D uncertain. Germline-derived CDR1 and CDR2 are LGHNA and YNFKEQ. Trimming took off 1 base at V and 3 bases at J, with 17 bases between the two ends. CDR3 length: 17 amino acids. The CDR3 nucleotides read TGTGCCAGCAGCCAAGGAGTCCCTTCCCAGGCGACAGATACGCAGTATTTT. Translating it yields CASSQGVPSQATDTQYF.

The V call is TRBV7-2, the J call TRBJ1-5; 8 nucleotides match TRBD1. This CDR3 has 18 residues. V dropped 4 bases and J dropped 0; count of bases not matched to a gene: 11. Germline CDR1 is SGHTA and CDR2 is FQGNSA. The CDR3 nucleotides are TGTGCCAGCAGCTCCCGGGACAGGACAGCTTATAGCAATCAGCCCCAGCATTTT. It codes for CASSSRDRTAYSNQPQHF.

For this clonotype: A much more abundant neighbour one base away suggests this may be a read error. This chain joins TRBV5-1 and TRBJ2-3, with 8 bases matching TRBD2. Trimming took 5 bases from V and 5 from J; bases not matched to a gene: 4. This CDR3 is 13 amino acids long. Germline V gives CDR1 SGHRS, CDR2 YFSETQ. This CDR3 reads CASRAGVGDTQYF. CDR3 bases: TGCGCCAGCAGAGCGGGGGTAGGAGATACGCAGTATTTT.

This clonotype came up a few times. The chain combines TRBV25-1 with TRBJ2-4; D perhaps matches TRBD2 (7 bases). The CDR3 totals 14 residues. The V gene lost 4 bases and the J gene lost 13 bases, with 20 bases spanning the gap. CDR1 is MGHDK and CDR2 is SYGVNS in the germline V gene. CDR3 amino acids: CASSVAGASYGQYF. CDR3 coding DNA: TGTGCCAGCAGTGTGGCGGGGGCGAGCTACGGGCAGTACTTC.

This clonotype appeared a single time. This chain connects TRBV9 to TRBJ1-2; possibly TRBD1 for D (6 bases). Germline V gene lookup returns CDR1 SGDLS and CDR2 YYNGEE. CDR3 size: 13 residues. Trimming cost V 4 bases and J 4 bases, with 11 bases left between them. CDR3 nucleotides: TGTGCCAGCAGCCCTGGGACAACCTATGGCTACACCTTC. The encoded protein is CASSPGTTYGYTF.

This clonotype was seen ten or more times. CDR3 amino acids: CAISEPYSRTGGVYGYTF. The CDR3 bases are TGTGCCATCAGTGAGCCGTACAGCAGGACAGGGGGTGTCTATGGCTACACCTTC. The rearrangement links TRBV10-3 to TRBJ1-2, with 10 bases matching TRBD1. Germline CDR1 is ENHRY and CDR2 is SYGVKD. Germline trimming cut 2 bases from V and 4 bases from J; bases unmatched to any gene: 13. The CDR3 consists of 18 residues.

This clonotype has more than one count but fewer than ten. A much larger clone lies a single base off, so this may be a read error. This chain links TRBV7-6 with TRBJ2-1, with 9 bases matching TRBD2. The DNA end is a closer match to TRBJ2-7, so the J assignment may be wrong. Per the germline V gene, CDR1 is SGHVS and CDR2 is FNYEAQ. The CDR3 sequence is 17 residues long. The CDR3 coding sequence is TGTGCCAGCAGCTTAGCGCGGGGCGGGGGGGACTACAATGAGCAGTACTTC. Translated: CASSLARGGGDYNEQYF.

The chain links TRBV6-6 to TRBJ1-5, with 7 bases identical to TRBD1. The CDR3 sequence is 16 residues long. CDR1 and CDR2 (germline): MNHNY, SVGAGI (reference sequence). Trimming took 6 bases from V and 0 from J; bases not matched to a gene: 8. In DNA form, the CDR3 reads TGTGCCAGCAGCCACGGACAGGTGATTAGCAATCAGCCCCAGCATTTT. Protein: CASSHGQVISNQPQHF.

The chain is built from TRBV28 and TRBJ2-1, with 9 bases matching TRBD1. V gave up 4 bases and J gave up 8 bases; unmatched junction bases: 9. Germline assignment: CDR1 MDHEN and CDR2 SYDVKM. The CDR3 is 15 amino acids. The DNA of the CDR3 is TGTGCCAGCAGTTCCCCGGGACAGGGTTACCATGAGCAGTTCTTC. It codes for CASSSPGQGYHEQFF.

This clonotype was counted many times. As DNA, the CDR3 is TGTGCCAGCAGCTTGGGGCGACGGTTGAACACTGAAGCTTTCTTT. Translated, it gives CASSLGRRLNTEAFF. The chain links TRBV5-5 to TRBJ1-1; D unclear. There are 15 residues in the CDR3. CDR1 and CDR2 (germline): SGHKS, YYEKEE (reference sequence). The V and J ends lost 0 bases and 0 bases respectively, with 9 bases between them.

Remarks on this clonotype: This could be a read error, since a much larger clone is one nucleotide away. V and J are TRBV20-1 and TRBJ2-1, with TRBD2 matching 9 bases. This CDR3 contains 16 residues. Trimming cost V 0 bases and J 13 bases; bases outside gene matches: 16. From germline, CDR1 is DFQATT and CDR2 SNEGSKA (reference sequence). The CDR3 protein is CSARDSRRGGEKTQFF. The DNA of the CDR3 is TGCAGTGCTAGAGATTCGCGGCGGGGGGGCGAAAAGACCCAGTTCTTC.

CDR3 sequence (DNA): TGTGCCAGCAGCTTGTATCCGGGAGAGGGGTACCAAGAGACCCAGTTCTTC. It yields the protein CASSLYPGEGYQETQFF. The V call is TRBV5-6, the J call TRBJ2-5, with D perhaps TRBD2 (6 bases). TRBJ2-1 matches the DNA end more closely, so the J call is doubtful. There are 17 residues in the CDR3. Germline V gene sequence: CDR1 SGHDT, CDR2 YYEEEE.

This clonotype has at least ten counts. The chain has TRBV7-2 and TRBJ1-2; D possibly corresponds to TRBD1 (5 bases). CDR3 size: 15 residues. CDR1 is SGHTA and CDR2 is FQGNSA in the germline V gene. Trimming took off 1 base at V and 3 bases at J, with 12 bases between the two ends. CDR3 loop: CASSLDARTYYGYTF. CDR3 DNA sequence: TGTGCCAGCAGCTTAGACGCCCGGACATACTATGGCTACACCTTC. Full variable domain (outside the CDR3, taken from reference TRBV7-2 and TRBJ1-2): GAGVSQSPSNKVTEKGKDVELRCDPISGHTALYWYRQSLGQGLEFLIYFQGNSAPDKSGLPSDRFSAERTGGSVSTLTIQRTQQEDSAVYLCASSLDARTYYGYTFGSGTRLTVV.

The sample holds a few counts of this clonotype. A much larger clone is a single base away; this may be a read error. The J gene is TRBJ1-2, the V gene TRBV4-1; no reliable D call. Deletions cut 1 base from V and 8 bases from J, with 8 bases between. Germline V lookup: CDR1 MGHRA, CDR2 YSYEKL. The CDR3 is 12 residues long. In DNA form, the CDR3 reads TGCGCCAGCAGCCAAGGTTTGCAGGGCTACACCTTC. Its translation: CASSQGLQGYTF.

The CDR3 is CSGLDGNYGYTF. The CDR3 region has the DNA TGCAGCGGTCTGGACGGAAACTATGGCTACACCTTC. The chain links TRBV29-1 to TRBJ1-2; D remains ambiguous. V was cut by 7 bases and J by 2 bases, with 11 bases left in between. There are 12 residues in the CDR3. Germline loops: CDR1 SQVTM, CDR2 ANQGSEA.

V is TRBV5-1 and J is TRBJ2-3; 9 bases line up with TRBD2. Germline assignment: CDR1 SGHRS and CDR2 YFSETQ. This CDR3 comprises 15 residues. V trimming: 4 bases; J trimming: 2 bases; junction bases outside the gene matches: 5. CDR3 nucleotide sequence: TGCGCCAGCAGCCCCATAGCGGGGGTCACAGATACGCAGTATTTT. It yields the protein CASSPIAGVTDTQYF.

This clonotype was counted many times. The CDR3 coding sequence is TGTGCCAGCAGCTTAGCTTCAGGTTGGAACACTGAAGCTTTCTTT. Its protein product is CASSLASGWNTEAFF. V gene TRBV7-8 combines with J gene TRBJ1-1; D is ambiguous. CDR1 and CDR2 from the germline V gene are SGHVS and FQNEAQ. The CDR3 runs 15 residues. Trimming removed 0 bases from V and 1 base from J, with 9 bases in between. The full variable domain, with the rest looked up from reference TRBV7-8 and TRBJ1-1, is GAGVSQSPRYKVAKRGQDVALRCDPISGHVSLFWYQQALGQGPEFLTYFQNEAQLDKSGLPSDRFFAERPEGSVSTLKIQRTQQEDSAVYLCASSLASGWNTEAFFGQGTRLTVV.

This clonotype was counted a single time. V and J are TRBV7-8 and TRBJ2-2, with unresolved D. In germline, CDR1 is SGHVS, CDR2 FQNEAQ. The CDR3 totals 15 residues. V gave up 7 bases and J gave up 1 base, with 13 bases separating them. CDR3 nucleotides: TGTGCCAGCAATGACCGGAACTGGAACACCGGGGAGCTGTTTTTT. Translation: CASNDRNWNTGELFF.